These 24 T cell receptor beta chains share one sample of origin, sequenced in a study of shared clonotypes between healthy human individuals. Generated by immunoSEQ multiplex PCR, the TCRdb table keeps only in-frame clones and is missing some. The sample has about 1.5 million clones, 98% seen once. The sequencing input was naive CD4+ T cells sorted from blood. Subset reported: CD45RA+ positively selected. These receptors were collected from a man aged 25-40 years in good health.

The chain carries TRBV4-3 and TRBJ1-5; D perhaps matches TRBD1 (5 bases). CDR1 and CDR2 (germline): LGHNA, YSLEER. Between the trimmed V and J ends, which lost 0 bases and 6 bases, there was a span of 12 bases. The CDR3 totals 15 residues. CDR3: CASSQDFTGAQPQHF. CDR3 DNA: TGCGCCAGCAGCCAAGATTTCACCGGGGCTCAGCCCCAGCATTTT.

V gene TRBV9 combines with J gene TRBJ1-5; a weak D match, TRBD1 (6 bases). The germline CDR1 and CDR2 sequences are SGDLS and YYNGEE. The CDR3 is 15 amino acids. V was trimmed by 3 bases and J by 3 bases, leaving 13 bases between them. The CDR3 DNA follows: TGTGCCAGCAGCGAGGGGGACCGAGTCAATCAGCCCCAGCATTTT. It codes for CASSEGDRVNQPQHF.

The chain combines TRBV7-9 with TRBJ2-5; 7 bases fit TRBD1. The J call may be wrong; the DNA end is better matched by TRBJ2-7. CDR3 size: 14 residues. Germline values: CDR1 SEHNR, CDR2 FQNEAQ (reference sequence). The CDR3 bases are TGTGCCAGCCGATCCTGGACAGGCTCCTACGAGCAGTACTTC. This sequence encodes CASRSWTGSYEQYF.

This clone has only one observation. The gene calls are TRBV6-1 and TRBJ1-1; D call uncertain. Germline CDR1 is MNHNS and CDR2 is SASEGT. V lost 4 bases and J lost 3, with 12 bases in between. The CDR3 covers 14 residues. CDR3 protein: CASSAREDYTEAFF. The DNA for the CDR3 is TGTGCCAGCAGTGCCCGGGAGGATTACACTGAAGCTTTCTTT.

The chain employs TRBV5-6 and TRBJ2-3; TRBD1 might be the D (5 bases). The CDR3 contains 14 residues. The germline gives CDR1 SGHDT, CDR2 YYEEEE. The V end lost 4 bases, the J end lost 4 bases, and 13 bases lay between the germline ends. The CDR3 DNA reads as TGTGCCAGCAGCCCTCTAAGGGGCCCAGATACGCAGTATTTT. This sequence encodes CASSPLRGPDTQYF.

Regarding this clone: In the same sample, other DNA sequences code for this CDR3. The rearrangement uses TRBV5-6 and TRBJ1-5; 8 bases align to TRBD1. CDR3 length: 15 amino acids. The J segment lost 2 bases and the V segment lost 2 bases, leaving 3 bases of the junction unmatched. Looked up from germline, CDR1 is SGHDT and CDR2 is YYEEEE. The CDR3 DNA is TGTGCCAGCAGCTTTTGGGGACAGGGCAATCAGCCCCAGCATTTT. It yields the protein CASSFWGQGNQPQHF.

The chain has TRBV7-9 and TRBJ2-1; D unclear. CDR3 length equals 15 residues. Germline values: CDR1 SEHNR, CDR2 FQNEAQ (reference sequence). V lost 5 bases, J lost 9 bases, and 20 bases lay in between. CDR3 bases: TGTGCCAGCAGCGCCGAGTTTGGGGTGGTTGGTGAGCAGTTCTTC. Its protein product is CASSAEFGVVGEQFF.

The chain uses TRBV7-8 and TRBJ2-7; 11 nucleotides line up with TRBD2. The CDR3 spans 18 residues. J was trimmed by 3 bases and V by 0 bases; bases with no gene match: 10. CDR1 is SGHVS, CDR2 FQNEAQ, per germline. In DNA form, the CDR3 reads TGTGCCAGCAGCTTAGCGCTCACTAGCGGGAGTATACACTACGAGCAGTACTTC. This sequence encodes CASSLALTSGSIHYEQYF.

Regarding this clone: This sample includes further DNA sequences coding for the same CDR3. The chain has TRBV28 and TRBJ2-7; D unclear. The CDR3 loop spans 11 amino acids. The V gene's germline CDR1 is MDHEN and CDR2 SYDVKM. Trimming took off 5 bases at V and 2 bases at J, with 4 bases between the two ends. The CDR3, as DNA: TGTGCCAGCAGTCGGGCCTACGAGCAGTACTTC. It yields the protein CASSRAYEQYF.

This chain connects TRBV7-9 to TRBJ2-7; weak D call: TRBD2 (5 bases). The germline V gene has CDR1 SEHNR and CDR2 FQNEAQ (reference sequence). The V and J ends lost 1 base and 6 bases respectively, with 13 bases between them. The CDR3 runs 14 residues. CDR3 in amino acids: CASSLGTSRGEQYF. CDR3 nucleotide sequence: TGTGCCAGCAGCTTAGGAACTAGTCGGGGCGAGCAGTACTTC.

In its sample, this clone was seen once. The chain links TRBV5-6 to TRBJ2-1; 8 nucleotides agree with TRBD2. Trimming at V came to 4 bases and at J to 3 bases, leaving 6 bases not matched to a gene. The CDR3 has 15 amino acids. CDR1 and CDR2 (germline): SGHDT, YYEEEE. The CDR3 nucleotides read TGTGCCAGCAGCCTACTAGCGGATTTCTACAATGAGCAGTTCTTC. This codes for CASSLLADFYNEQFF. The full variable domain, in which reference TRBV5-6 and TRBJ2-1 provide the parts outside the CDR3, is DAGVTQSPTHLIKTRGQQVTLRCSPKSGHDTVSWYQQALGQGPQFIFQYYEEEERQRGNFPDRFSGHQFPNYSSELNVNALLLGDSALYLCASSLLADFYNEQFFGPGTRLTVL.

The J gene is TRBJ2-3, the V gene TRBV5-4, with a possible D match to TRBD2 (5 bases). Looked up from germline, CDR1 is SGHNT and CDR2 is YYREEE (reference sequence). The CDR3 is made up of 16 amino acids. Trimming removed 0 bases at V and 6 bases at J, with 17 bases between. The CDR3 here is CASSLVRSTEGDTQYF. As DNA, the CDR3 is TGTGCCAGCAGCTTGGTAAGGTCCACTGAGGGTGATACGCAGTATTTT.

The chain recombines TRBV5-6 with TRBJ2-3; 8 bases map to TRBD2. This CDR3 spans 15 amino acids. V shed 1 base, J shed 1 base, and the junction held 2 bases outside the gene matches. The germline CDR1 and CDR2 sequences are SGHDT and YYEEEE. CDR3 amino acids: CASSLWRGGTDTQYF. The CDR3 DNA sequence: TGTGCCAGCAGCTTGTGGCGGGGGGGCACAGATACGCAGTATTTT.

The V and J genes are TRBV7-9 and TRBJ2-5; D possibly uses TRBD1 or TRBD2 (6 bases each). Germline V gene data show CDR1 as SEHNR and CDR2 as FQNEAQ (reference sequence). The V end was cut by 3 bases, the J end by 4 bases, with 12 bases between. The CDR3 length is 14 residues. The CDR3 loop reads CASSFIRGAETQYF. Here the CDR3 DNA reads TGTGCCAGCAGCTTTATTAGGGGGGCAGAGACCCAGTACTTC.

The V gene is TRBV4-1, the J gene TRBJ2-3; TRBD2 is a possible D gene (6 bases). Trimming stripped 6 bases from V and 0 bases from J, with 10 bases between. Germline V CDR1 and CDR2: MGHRA, YSYEKL. The CDR3 length is 14 residues. The CDR3, as DNA: TGCGCCAGCAGTGAGGACTACAGCACAGATACGCAGTATTTT. Its translation is CASSEDYSTDTQYF.

The CDR3 coding sequence is TGTGCCAGCAACAATCCAGGGTCTGGGGCCAACGTCCTGACTTTC. The encoded protein is CASNNPGSGANVLTF. The chain recombines TRBV6-5 with TRBJ2-6; possibly TRBD1 for D (5 bases). V lost 7 bases and J 1 base, leaving 11 bases between the germline ends. The CDR3 runs to 15 residues. Per the germline V gene, CDR1 is MNHEY and CDR2 is SVGAGI.

This clone has just one count. Other DNA sequences of this sample code for an identical CDR3. The chain is built from TRBV2 and TRBJ2-7, with 7 positions matching TRBD1. The CDR3 is 12 residues long. Per the germline V gene, CDR1 is SNHLY and CDR2 is FYNNEI. The V gene end was trimmed by 5 bases and the J gene end by 3 bases; junction bases not matched to a gene: 1. The CDR3 protein is CASSRDSYEQYF. The DNA of the CDR3 is TGTGCCAGCAGTAGGGACAGCTACGAGCAGTACTTC.

The gene calls are TRBV5-1 and TRBJ1-1, with TRBD1 as a possible D gene (5 bases). V was pared by 1 base and J by 5 bases, with 12 bases between. Germline V CDR1 and CDR2: SGHRS, YFSETQ. The CDR3 loop spans 14 amino acids. Here the CDR3 DNA reads TGCGCCAGCAGCTTGAATGGGGGTCGTACTGAAGCTTTCTTT. This translates into CASSLNGGRTEAFF.

V is TRBV10-3 and J is TRBJ2-1, with D tentatively TRBD1 or TRBD2 (6 bases each). There are 17 residues in the CDR3. V was shortened by 6 bases and J by 8 bases, with 26 bases between the two germline ends. CDR1 is ENHRY, CDR2 SYGVKD, per germline. Written as DNA, the CDR3 is TGTGCCATCAGACCCGAAAGGGGGGTATGGCCTAGGGATGAGCAGTTCTTC. Translation: CAIRPERGVWPRDEQFF.

This clone is a singleton in its sample. The chain carries TRBV5-4 and TRBJ2-7; 7 bases are a match to TRBD1. J lost 3 bases, V lost 4 bases, and 7 bases had no gene match. This CDR3 has 14 residues. Germline V CDR1 and CDR2: SGHNT, YYREEE (reference sequence). The CDR3 DNA sequence: TGTGCCAGCAGCATCGGGACAGCGCGCTACGAGCAGTACTTC. This encodes CASSIGTARYEQYF.

The chain links TRBV10-3 to TRBJ1-1; D gene uncertain. The CDR3 totals 14 residues. V lost 4 bases and J lost 0, with 9 bases in between. CDR1 is ENHRY, CDR2 SYGVKD, per germline. The CDR3 is CAISATLMNTEAFF. The DNA of the CDR3 is TGTGCCATCAGTGCGACACTGATGAACACTGAAGCTTTCTTT.

This chain connects TRBV6-1 to TRBJ1-4; 7 positions match TRBD1. The V and J ends lost 1 base and 4 bases, in that order; junction bases with no gene match: 9. CDR1 MNHNS and CDR2 SASEGT come from the germline V gene. The length of the CDR3 is 17 residues. CDR3: CASSEETWTGLNEKLFF. The CDR3 region has the DNA TGTGCCAGCAGTGAAGAAACCTGGACAGGCCTTAATGAAAAACTGTTTTTT.

V and J are TRBV28 and TRBJ2-7; D ambiguous. Trimming removed 5 bases from V and 2 bases from J, with 16 bases in between. Germline lookup yields CDR1 MDHEN and CDR2 SYDVKM. The CDR3 loop spans 15 amino acids. The CDR3 loop is CASSPFFGSTYEQYF. CDR3 sequence (DNA): TGTGCCAGCAGTCCCTTTTTCGGCTCAACCTACGAGCAGTACTTC. Drawing the rest from reference TRBV28 and TRBJ2-7, the complete variable domain is DVKVTQSSRYLVKRTGEKVFLECVQDMDHENMFWYRQDPGLGLRLIYFSYDVKMKEKGDIPEGYSVSREKKERFSLILESASTNQTSMYLCASSPFFGSTYEQYFGPGTRLTVT.

V and J are TRBV7-6 and TRBJ2-5, with D uncertain. This CDR3 is built from 12 residues. V lost 5 bases and J lost 0, with 4 bases in between. Germline loops: CDR1 SGHVS, CDR2 FNYEAQ. CDR3: CASSLYQETQYF. Here the CDR3 DNA reads TGTGCCAGCAGCCTGTACCAAGAGACCCAGTACTTC.